A single TCR beta chain is shown here with its context. This specimen comes from a study of blood T cell repertoires in COVID-19. Looking at the study overall: Samples came from the United States, Italy and Spain, spanning acute and convalescent COVID-19. PBMCs, B-cell-depleted T cells, or T cells provided the cDNA or gDNA that made up the material.

Source study methods: Scientists estimated how many nucleated cells there were by amplifying reference gene primers. The protocol was immunoSEQ multiplex PCR, while the TCRdb copy is restricted to in-frame clones and leaves out a portion. V and J calls and clone size are as listed in that table; D and trimming were resolved from the DNA. The data show 200,000 to 300,000 clones, with around 81% seen just once and 5% to 8% held by the top ten. The CDR3 runs to 13 residues. Trimming removed 6 bases at V and 0 bases at J, with 9 bases between. Per the germline V gene, CDR1 is WSHSY and CDR2 is SAAADI. Input material: peripheral blood. The sequence derives from a woman aged 55-69 years with active or convalescent COVID-19. The chain recombines TRBV10-2 with TRBJ2-7, with unresolved D. The CDR3 DNA follows: TGCGCCAGCAGGGGCAACTCCTCCTACGAGCAGTACGTC. Its protein is CASRGNSSYEQYV.